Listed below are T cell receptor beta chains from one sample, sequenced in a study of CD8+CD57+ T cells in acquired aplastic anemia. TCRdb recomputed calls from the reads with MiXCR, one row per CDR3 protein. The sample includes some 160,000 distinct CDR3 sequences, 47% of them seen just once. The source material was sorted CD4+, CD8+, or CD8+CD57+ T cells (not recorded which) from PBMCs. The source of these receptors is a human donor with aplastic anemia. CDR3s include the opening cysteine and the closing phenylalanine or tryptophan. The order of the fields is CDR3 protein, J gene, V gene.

CDR3aa: CASSSGNSPLHF; j_gene: TRBJ1-6; v_gene: TRBV7-9
CDR3aa: CSALDRAGGLFF; j_gene: TRBJ2-2; v_gene: TRBV20-1
CDR3aa: CASSVTGQGAGEQYF; j_gene: TRBJ2-7; v_gene: TRBV9
CDR3aa: CASKKGVETSSYEQYF; j_gene: TRBJ2-7; v_gene: TRBV19
CDR3aa: CASSPGMNEQFF; j_gene: TRBJ2-1; v_gene: TRBV9
CDR3aa: CASSTGQGNTEAFF; j_gene: TRBJ1-1; v_gene: TRBV7-9
CDR3aa: CATSRAPLSYNEQFF; j_gene: TRBJ2-1; v_gene: TRBV15
CDR3aa: CASSMGGTEAFF; j_gene: TRBJ1-1; v_gene: TRBV19
CDR3aa: CAISESASGRYEQYF; j_gene: TRBJ2-7; v_gene: TRBV10-3
CDR3aa: CSVRGLAGVRREQFF; j_gene: TRBJ2-1; v_gene: TRBV29-1
CDR3aa: CATSDSLRLSYNEQFF; j_gene: TRBJ2-1; v_gene: TRBV24-1
CDR3aa: CAILGTPNYNEQFF; j_gene: TRBJ2-1; v_gene: TRBV24-1
CDR3aa: CASSHDLATGITYEQYF; j_gene: TRBJ2-7; v_gene: TRBV11-2
CDR3aa: CASSHGREIQPQHF; j_gene: TRBJ1-5; v_gene: TRBV3-1
CDR3aa: CASTSIGQGNTGELFF; j_gene: TRBJ2-2; v_gene: TRBV19
CDR3aa: CASTLGSRGQYF; j_gene: TRBJ2-5; v_gene: TRBV12-3/TRBV12-4
CDR3aa: CATSDGRLAEEETQYF; j_gene: TRBJ2-5; v_gene: TRBV24-1
CDR3aa: CATSLAQSSYNEQFF; j_gene: TRBJ2-1; v_gene: TRBV24-1
CDR3aa: CATSDKLTPSTDTQYF; j_gene: TRBJ2-3; v_gene: TRBV24-1
CDR3aa: CASSVESRWSGNEQFF; j_gene: TRBJ2-1; v_gene: TRBV9
CDR3aa: CASSDSYEQYF; j_gene: TRBJ2-7; v_gene: TRBV6-1
CDR3aa: CATSMGEGTTEAFF; j_gene: TRBJ1-1; v_gene: TRBV19
CDR3aa: CASSSFASGRTDTQYF; j_gene: TRBJ2-3; v_gene: TRBV12-3/TRBV12-4
CDR3aa: CASSGEGASNQPQHF; j_gene: TRBJ1-5; v_gene: TRBV2
CDR3aa: CASSLIGVGTSSSEQYF; j_gene: TRBJ2-7; v_gene: TRBV7-2
CDR3aa: CASSPRNANTEAFF; j_gene: TRBJ1-1; v_gene: TRBV11-2
CDR3aa: CASSIVDSNQPQHF; j_gene: TRBJ1-5; v_gene: TRBV19
CDR3aa: CATSARDSTSGDYNEQFF; j_gene: TRBJ2-1; v_gene: TRBV24-1
CDR3aa: CASSSRQGSSGNTIYF; j_gene: TRBJ1-3; v_gene: TRBV11-1
CDR3aa: CASSVGPSGLGYEQYF; j_gene: TRBJ2-7; v_gene: TRBV9
CDR3aa: CSVGGWNTEAFF; j_gene: TRBJ1-1; v_gene: TRBV29-1
CDR3aa: CASSVLESGYNEQFF; j_gene: TRBJ2-1; v_gene: TRBV9
CDR3aa: CSAGGPNRETQYF; j_gene: TRBJ2-5; v_gene: TRBV20-1
CDR3aa: CAIKGGGQVNTGELFF; j_gene: TRBJ2-2; v_gene: TRBV10-3
CDR3aa: CATSDYTGTGSHEQYF; j_gene: TRBJ2-7; v_gene: TRBV24-1
CDR3aa: CASSYRQGGSPLHF; j_gene: TRBJ1-6; v_gene: TRBV9
CDR3aa: CASSGSPGQGTEQYF; j_gene: TRBJ2-7; v_gene: TRBV9